This entry lists 2 T cell receptor beta chains sequenced from one sample in a study of lymphopenia after photon versus proton radiotherapy. The assay was immunoSEQ multiplex PCR, and TCRdb's table has in-frame clones only and misses some. The sample includes tens of thousands of clones, approximately 90% of them seen just once. The specimen comprised peripheral blood, sampled from a patient treated with proton-based radiotherapy. These receptor sequences come from a man older than 75 with esophageal cancer.

The CDR3 DNA reads TGTGCCAGCAGCTTAGGACGCAGTTTCTCTGGAAACACCATATATTTT. Encoded protein: CASSLGRSFSGNTIYF. The genes are TRBV7-2 and TRBJ1-3, with D hard to call. CDR1 and CDR2 from the germline V gene are SGHTA and FQGNSA. V shed 1 base and J shed 0 bases, with 10 bases lying between them. The CDR3 has 16 residues.

Only a few counts were recorded for this clone. The V gene is TRBV10-3, the J gene TRBJ2-7; 9 nucleotides line up with TRBD1. The CDR3 spans 16 residues. The V segment lost 6 bases and the J segment 6 bases; nucleotides outside the gene matches: 15. The germline V gene has CDR1 ENHRY and CDR2 SYGVKD. The CDR3 DNA reads TGTGCCATCAGAGATGGGGACAGGGATTATACGGGCGAGCAGTACTTC. Protein sequence: CAIRDGDRDYTGEQYF.